These 30 T cell receptor beta chains were all obtained from the same sample, sequenced in a study of blood T cell repertoires in COVID-19. Profiled with immunoSEQ multiplex PCR; TCRdb holds only in-frame clones, not every one. The table records 59,000 or so clones, approximately 91% of them present only once. Specimen: peripheral blood. The receptors shown here come from a human donor in a cohort sampled during active COVID-19.

This chain uses TRBV7-2 with TRBJ2-2, with TRBD1 matching 7 bases. The trim removed 3 bases at V and 0 bases at J, leaving 7 bases unmatched. The CDR3 is 17 residues long. From germline, CDR1 is SGHTA and CDR2 FQGNSA. The DNA for the CDR3 is TGTGCCAGCAGCTTGACAGGGTATGGCGCGAACACCGGGGAGCTGTTTTTT. It translates to CASSLTGYGANTGELFF.

The chain joins TRBV10-2 to TRBJ2-5; TRBD2 matches at 9 bases. The CDR3 sequence is 14 residues long. Germline V gene sequence: CDR1 WSHSY, CDR2 SAAADI. After removal of 9 bases from V and 4 bases from J, the junction contained 9 bases not matched to a gene. The CDR3 nucleotides read TGCGCCAGTTTTAGCGGGAGAGGTCGAGAGACCCAGTACTTC. Its protein is CASFSGRGRETQYF.

The chain recombines TRBV19 with TRBJ2-6; the D is unclear. There are 15 residues in the CDR3. Trimming removed 1 base from V and 2 bases from J, with 6 bases in between. CDR1 is LNHDA and CDR2 is SQIVND in the germline V gene (reference sequence). CDR3 in amino acids: CASSIVQAGANVLTF. The CDR3 DNA is TGTGCCAGTAGTATAGTCCAGGCTGGGGCCAACGTCCTGACTTTC.

This clone was found a few times. J is TRBJ1-3 and V is TRBV5-4, with TRBD1 identical over 8 bases. Germline V gene sequence: CDR1 SGHNT, CDR2 YYREEE (reference sequence). The CDR3 has 14 amino acids. The V gene end was trimmed by 4 bases and the J gene end by 2 bases; junction bases not matched to a gene: 2. The CDR3 loop is CASSPDRAGNTIYF. The CDR3 DNA is TGTGCCAGCAGCCCGGACAGGGCTGGAAACACCATATATTTT.

V is TRBV27 and J is TRBJ1-4, with D maybe TRBD1 (5 bases). The germline V and J ends were trimmed by 1 base and 2 bases, with 8 bases remaining between them. The CDR3 has 15 residues. Germline CDR1 reads MNHEY; CDR2 reads SMNVEV (reference sequence). CDR3 sequence reads: CASSLYDSTNEKLFF. DNA for the CDR3: TGTGCCAGCAGTTTATATGACAGTACTAATGAAAAACTGTTTTTT.

This chain connects TRBV25-1 to TRBJ1-6; a weak D match, TRBD1 (6 bases). The CDR3 covers 15 residues. In germline, CDR1 is MGHDK, CDR2 SYGVNS. Trimming took off 4 bases at V and 10 bases at J, with 17 bases between the two ends. CDR3 coding DNA: TGTGCCAGCAGTGCGGAGACAGGTGCCCCCTCACCCCTCCACTTT. Protein product: CASSAETGAPSPLHF.

The V and J genes are TRBV21-1 and TRBJ1-2; no DNA check was done on the table's D call, TRBD1. TRBV21-1 is an annotated pseudogene. The CDR3 loop spans 15 amino acids. The CDR3 coding sequence is TGTGCCAGCAGCCTCAGGGCGACAGGGATCTATGGCTACACCTTC. Its translation: CASSLRATGIYGYTF.

With respect to this clone: One end of the junction fails to match germline, which may point to a read error. The chain carries TRBV15 and TRBJ2-5, with D tentatively TRBD2 (5 bases). CDR1 is LNHNV and CDR2 is YYDKDF in the germline V gene (reference sequence). This CDR3 is built from 14 residues. The CDR3 region is CATSRDKYVTPSHF. The CDR3 region has the DNA TGTGCCACCAGCAGAGATAAATATGTCACACCTAGCCACTTC.

The chain couples TRBV28 to TRBJ1-6, with 7 bases matching TRBD1. Germline V lookup: CDR1 MDHEN, CDR2 SYDVKM. The CDR3 contains 16 residues. Trimming at V came to 7 bases and at J to 0 bases, leaving 6 bases not matched to a gene. The CDR3 region has the DNA TGTGCCAGCAAAACAGGGGCGAGCTCCTATAATTCACCCCTCCACTTT. It specifies CASKTGASSYNSPLHF.

The V and J genes are TRBV6-5 and TRBJ2-5; maybe TRBD1 (6 bases). The germline V gene has CDR1 MNHEY and CDR2 SVGAGI. V lost 7 bases to trimming and J lost 2 bases, with 11 bases between them. The CDR3 is 13 residues long. CDR3 in DNA: TGTGCCAGCACTAGGGGGAGTCAAGAGACCCAGTACTTC. Translated, it gives CASTRGSQETQYF.

The rearrangement uses TRBV25-1 and TRBJ1-1; D is uncertain. Trimming stripped 4 bases from V and 5 bases from J, with 11 bases between. The CDR3 runs 13 residues. Germline V lookup: CDR1 MGHDK, CDR2 SYGVNS. The DNA of the CDR3 is TGTGCCAGCAGTGGCCCTAGAGGGACTGAAGCTTTCTTT. Protein: CASSGPRGTEAFF.

The chain joins TRBV6-5 to TRBJ2-1; TRBD1 matches 8 bases. CDR1 and CDR2 from the germline V gene are MNHEY and SVGAGI. The CDR3 length is 15 residues. V gave up 5 bases and J gave up 6 bases; unmatched junction bases: 9. CDR3 region: CASSTGTGASNEQFF. CDR3 nucleotides: TGTGCCAGCAGTACCGGGACAGGAGCCTCCAATGAGCAGTTCTTC.

The chain has TRBV21-1 and TRBJ2-5; TRBD2 is the table's D call and was not checked against the DNA. TRBV21-1 is shown as a pseudogene. The CDR3 runs 14 residues. In nucleotides, the CDR3 is TGTGCCAGCAGCAAGTGGGGAGGCCAAGAGACCCAGTACTTC. It encodes CASSKWGGQETQYF.

This clone was seen just once. The chain carries TRBV6-6 and TRBJ1-4; D perhaps matches TRBD1 (6 bases). Germline V gene data show CDR1 as MNHNY and CDR2 as SVGAGI (reference sequence). This CDR3 is 15 amino acids long. V lost 6 bases and J 0 bases, leaving 11 bases between the germline ends. The CDR3 loop is CASSPQGPTNEKLFF. CDR3 DNA: TGTGCCAGCAGCCCACAGGGCCCAACTAATGAAAAACTGTTTTTT.

The chain is built from TRBV24-1 and TRBJ2-2; 9 bases fit TRBD1. Trimming cost V 6 bases and J 1 base; bases outside gene matches: 2. This CDR3 is built from 15 residues. Germline lookup yields CDR1 KGHDR and CDR2 SFDVKD. CDR3 nucleotide sequence: TGTGCCACCAGTACGGACAGGGGGAACACCGGGGAGCTGTTTTTT. Encoded protein: CATSTDRGNTGELFF.

The chain joins TRBV6-1 to TRBJ2-7; D ambiguous. This CDR3 region has 13 residues. The V and J ends lost 0 bases and 4 bases respectively, with 7 bases between them. Germline CDR1 MNHNS, CDR2 SASEGT. The CDR3 reads CASSEAPKYEQYF. The CDR3 coding sequence is TGTGCCAGCAGTGAAGCCCCAAAATACGAGCAGTACTTC.

The CDR3 sequence: CASSSAVGGYTF. Written as DNA, the CDR3 is TGTGCCAGCAGTAGCGCTGTGGGTGGCTACACCTTC. The chain uses TRBV6-2 or TRBV6-3 and TRBJ1-2; no reliable D call. V lost 5 bases to trimming and J lost 7 bases, with 11 bases between them. The CDR3 length is 12 residues. Germline lookup yields CDR1 MNHEY and CDR2 SVGEGT.

This chain joins TRBV7-9 and TRBJ1-5, with D unclear. CDR3 length: 13 amino acids. The V end lost 4 bases, the J end lost 9 bases, and 13 bases lay between the germline ends. Germline V gene lookup returns CDR1 SEHNR and CDR2 FQNEAQ (reference sequence). The CDR3 loop reads CASSSTAAGPQHF. In DNA form, the CDR3 reads TGTGCCAGCAGCTCGACCGCGGCGGGGCCCCAGCATTTT.

The rearrangement joins TRBV6-5 to TRBJ1-1, with 8 positions matching TRBD1. V gave up 2 bases and J gave up 5 bases; unmatched junction bases: 7. CDR1 is MNHEY, CDR2 SVGAGI, per germline. The CDR3 totals 15 residues. The CDR3 nucleotides are TGTGCCAGCAGTTACGGTGACAGGGGAAGAACTGAAGCTTTCTTT. It encodes CASSYGDRGRTEAFF.

The CDR3 coding sequence is TGTGCCAGCAGCCAAGAACGGGACAGGGGAGAGACCCAGTACTTC. Translation: CASSQERDRGETQYF. This chain connects TRBV4-2 to TRBJ2-5, with TRBD1 matching over 10 bases. Unmatched junction bases numbered 2, after V lost 0 bases and J lost 4 bases. The germline V gene encodes CDR1 LGHNA and CDR2 YNFKEQ. CDR3 length: 15 residues.

The rearrangement links TRBV7-9 to TRBJ1-5; TRBD1 matches 7 bases. Per germline, CDR1 SEHNR and CDR2 FQNEAQ (reference sequence). The ends lost 4 bases at V and 9 bases at J; junction bases unmatched: 9. The CDR3 runs 14 residues. CDR3 in amino acids: CASSSTLGGLPQHF. The CDR3 region has the DNA TGTGCCAGCAGCTCCACACTAGGGGGCCTGCCCCAGCATTTT.

V and J are TRBV12-5 and TRBJ2-5; 9 bases fit TRBD2. The CDR3 is 15 amino acids. The junction had 6 bases not matched to a gene; V was cut back by 4 bases and J by 3 bases. Germline CDR1 LGHNT, CDR2 FRNRAP. The CDR3 loop is CASGSVTSGKETQYF. CDR3 DNA: TGTGCTAGTGGTTCTGTGACTAGCGGAAAAGAGACCCAGTACTTC.

In DNA form, the CDR3 reads TGCGCCAGCAGCTTGGACAGCCGAAATAGCAATCAGCCCCAGCATTTT. Translation gives CASSLDSRNSNQPQHF. This chain uses TRBV5-1 with TRBJ1-5, with unresolved D. Germline values: CDR1 SGHRS, CDR2 YFSETQ. With 0 bases removed from V and 0 bases from J, the gap between germline ends came to 10 bases. There are 16 residues in the CDR3.

V and J are TRBV2 and TRBJ2-3; 9 bases map to TRBD2. The CDR3 loop spans 15 amino acids. V shed 1 base and J 3 bases; nucleotides not matched to a gene: 2. The germline gives CDR1 SNHLY, CDR2 FYNNEI. In DNA form, the CDR3 reads TGTGCCAGCAGTGAAGGCGGGAGGGCAACAGATACGCAGTATTTT. Translating gives CASSEGGRATDTQYF.

The J gene is TRBJ1-1, the V gene TRBV27; D is unclear. Germline V gives CDR1 MNHEY, CDR2 SMNVEV (reference sequence). This CDR3 comprises 13 residues. V lost 8 bases and J 2 bases, leaving 12 bases between the germline ends. The CDR3 protein is CASAGHLNTEAFF. As DNA, the CDR3 is TGTGCCAGCGCGGGCCATTTAAACACTGAAGCTTTCTTT.

The CDR3 reads CASSQGPGGRGQETQYF. CDR3 nucleotides: TGCGCCAGCAGCCAAGGGCCGGGAGGCCGGGGACAAGAGACCCAGTACTTC. This chain links TRBV4-3 with TRBJ2-5, with 7 bases identical to TRBD2. J was trimmed by 2 bases and V by 1 base; bases with no gene match: 10. Germline loops: CDR1 LGHNA, CDR2 YSLEER. The CDR3 length is 17 residues.

V is TRBV19 and J is TRBJ2-1, with 7 bases fitting TRBD2. V lost 5 bases to trimming and J lost 1 base; unmatched junction nucleotides: 8. From germline, CDR1 is LNHDA and CDR2 SQIVND (reference sequence). The CDR3 extends over 16 amino acids. CDR3 in amino acids: CASSSLPSGSYNEQFF. DNA for the CDR3: TGTGCCAGTAGTTCCCTACCTAGCGGTTCCTACAATGAGCAGTTCTTC.

The chain uses TRBV29-1 and TRBJ2-3; 9 bases are shared with TRBD2. Losses at the gene ends were 7 bases for V and 4 bases for J; bases not matched to a gene: 12. The CDR3 has 15 amino acids. Germline loops: CDR1 SQVTM, CDR2 ANQGSEA. CDR3 protein: CSAWRLAGNSDTQYF. CDR3 coding DNA: TGCAGCGCCTGGAGGCTAGCGGGAAACTCAGATACGCAGTATTTT.

The chain has TRBV9 and TRBJ1-2, with D uncertain. The CDR3 runs 12 residues. Germline CDR1 and CDR2: SGDLS and YYNGEE. V was trimmed by 0 bases and J by 7 bases, leaving 7 bases between them. This chain's CDR3 is CASSVGFVGYTF. The CDR3 nucleotides are TGTGCCAGCAGCGTAGGTTTCGTTGGCTACACCTTC.

This clone was recorded only once. J is TRBJ1-5 and V is TRBV5-8; D unclear. This CDR3 has 15 residues. CDR1 is SGHTS, CDR2 YDEGEE, per germline. Trimming stripped 0 bases from V and 4 bases from J, with 11 bases between. The CDR3 sequence: CASSLAGLANQPQHF. The CDR3 coding sequence is TGTGCCAGCAGCTTGGCGGGGTTAGCAAATCAGCCCCAGCATTTT.